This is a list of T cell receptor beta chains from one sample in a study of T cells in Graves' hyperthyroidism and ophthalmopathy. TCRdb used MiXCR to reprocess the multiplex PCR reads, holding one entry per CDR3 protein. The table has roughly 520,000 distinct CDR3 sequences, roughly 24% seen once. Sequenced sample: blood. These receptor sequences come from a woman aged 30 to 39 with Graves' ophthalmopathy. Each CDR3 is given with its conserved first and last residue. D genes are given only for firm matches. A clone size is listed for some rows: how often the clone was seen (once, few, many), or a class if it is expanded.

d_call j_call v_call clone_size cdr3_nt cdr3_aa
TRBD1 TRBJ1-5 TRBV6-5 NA TGTGCCAGCAGTTACTCGAAGGACAGGGGCCAATATAGCAATCAGCCCCAGCATTTT CASSYSKDRGQYSNQPQHF
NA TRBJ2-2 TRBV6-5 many TGTGCCAGCAGTTATTGGGGGCTCGGCACCGGGGAGCTGTTTTTT CASSYWGLGTGELFF
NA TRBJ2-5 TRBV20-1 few TGCAGTGCTGCCAGTAGGGAGACCCAGTACTTC CSAASRETQYF
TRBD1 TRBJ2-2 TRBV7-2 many TGTGCCAGCAGCCTCCAACAGGGGGCTCAAACCGGGGAGCTGTTTTTT CASSLQQGAQTGELFF
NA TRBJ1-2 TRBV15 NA TGTGCCACCAGCAGAGAGGGGAACTATGGCTACACCTTC CATSREGNYGYTF
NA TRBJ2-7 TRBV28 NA TGTGCCAGCAGTCTACGACATCCCTACGAGCAGTGCTTC CASSLRHPYEQCF
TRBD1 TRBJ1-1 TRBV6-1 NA TGTGCCAGCATCGACAGGGTGGACACTGAAGCTTTCTTT CASIDRVDTEAFF
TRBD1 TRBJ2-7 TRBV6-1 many TGTGCCAGCAGTGCCTACGGGACAGGGGGCTACGGGCAGTACTTC CASSAYGTGGYGQYF
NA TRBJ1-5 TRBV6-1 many TGTGCCAGCAGTGATGGGTTTGGGGCGGCGGGCAATCAGCCCCAGCATTTT CASSDGFGAAGNQPQHF
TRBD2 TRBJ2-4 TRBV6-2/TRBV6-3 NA TGTGCCAGCAGTTACTTAGCGGGAGCCAAAAACATTAAGTACTTC CASSYLAGAKNIKYF
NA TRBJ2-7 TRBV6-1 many TGTGCCAGCGCGACCGTCCAGCGTATTTTGGACGAGCAGTACTTC CASATVQRILDEQYF
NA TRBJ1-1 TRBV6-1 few TGTGCCAGCAGTGAGCGGCAGGGGCTGACTGAAGCTTTCTTT CASSERQGLTEAFF
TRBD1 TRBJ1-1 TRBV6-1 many TGTGCCAGCAGCCGACAGGGAAAGAACACTGAAGCTTTCTTT CASSRQGKNTEAFF
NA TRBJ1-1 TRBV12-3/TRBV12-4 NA TGTGCCAGCAGTTCTCTAAGGGGGGCTGAAGCTTTCTTT CASSSLRGAEAFF
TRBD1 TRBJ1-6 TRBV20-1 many TGCAGTGCTATCCGGGACAGCTATAATTCACCCCTCCACTTT CSAIRDSYNSPLHF
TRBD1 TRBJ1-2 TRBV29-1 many TGCAGCGTTAACCAGGGGGCAGTAGGCTACACCTTC CSVNQGAVGYTF
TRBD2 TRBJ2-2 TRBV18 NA TGTGCCAGCTCACCACCGATCGGGAGGACCGGGGAGCTGTTTTTT CASSPPIGRTGELFF
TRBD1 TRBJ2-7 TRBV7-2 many TGTGCCAGCACCCGGGACAGGGGAGGCGAGCAGTACTTC CASTRDRGGEQYF
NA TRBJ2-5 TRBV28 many TGTGCCAGCAGTTTAGTACAGAAGCAAGAGACCCAGTACTTC CASSLVQKQETQYF
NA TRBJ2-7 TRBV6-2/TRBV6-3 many TGTGCCAGCAGCCGCGGGCTAGGAACCTACGAGCAGTACTTC CASSRGLGTYEQYF
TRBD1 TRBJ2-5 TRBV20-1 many TGCAGTGCTCCCCCGGGACAGGAAGAGACCCAGTACTTC CSAPPGQEETQYF
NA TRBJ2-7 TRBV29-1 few TGCAGCGTTGGTAGCTACGAGCAGTACTTC CSVGSYEQYF
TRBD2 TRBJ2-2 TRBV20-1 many TGCAGTGCTAGAGGAGGAGCGGGGGGCCTCACCGGGGAGCTGTTTTTT CSARGGAGGLTGELFF
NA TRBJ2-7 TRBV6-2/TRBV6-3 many TGTGCCAGCAGTTACGTGGTCTTCTACGAGCAGTACTTC CASSYVVFYEQYF
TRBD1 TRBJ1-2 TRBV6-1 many TGTGCCAGCAGTGAAGAACGGGACAGGGGATTTTACGGCTACACCTTC CASSEERDRGFYGYTF
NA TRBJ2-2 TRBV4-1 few TGCGCCAGCAGCCAGGGTCAGGGCCCCACCGGGGAGCTGTTTTTT CASSQGQGPTGELFF
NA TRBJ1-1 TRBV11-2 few TGTGCCAGCAGCCTTTCTACAGGGTTTGGGGAAGCTTTCTTT CASSLSTGFGEAFF
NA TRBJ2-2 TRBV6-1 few TGTGCCAGCACCCAGAACGGGGAGCTGTTTTTT CASTQNGELFF
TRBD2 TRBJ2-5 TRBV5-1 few TGCGCCAGCAGCTTGGCGGCGGGGGGGCTTGGAGAGACCCAGTACTTC CASSLAAGGLGETQYF
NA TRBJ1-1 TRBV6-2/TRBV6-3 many TGTGCCAGCGGAGAGGTGGTGGGTCGTGAGACTTTCTTT CASGEVVGRETFF
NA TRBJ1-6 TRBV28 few TGTGCCAGCAGTCTCGGGGCGTACTATAATTCACCCCTCCACTTT CASSLGAYYNSPLHF
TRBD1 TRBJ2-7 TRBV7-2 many TGTGCCAGCAGCTCAGCGGGACAGGGGGTCTACGAGCAGTACTTC CASSSAGQGVYEQYF
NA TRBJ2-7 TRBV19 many TGTGCCAGTAGCACCGAGAGAAGGGAGCAGTACTTC CASSTERREQYF